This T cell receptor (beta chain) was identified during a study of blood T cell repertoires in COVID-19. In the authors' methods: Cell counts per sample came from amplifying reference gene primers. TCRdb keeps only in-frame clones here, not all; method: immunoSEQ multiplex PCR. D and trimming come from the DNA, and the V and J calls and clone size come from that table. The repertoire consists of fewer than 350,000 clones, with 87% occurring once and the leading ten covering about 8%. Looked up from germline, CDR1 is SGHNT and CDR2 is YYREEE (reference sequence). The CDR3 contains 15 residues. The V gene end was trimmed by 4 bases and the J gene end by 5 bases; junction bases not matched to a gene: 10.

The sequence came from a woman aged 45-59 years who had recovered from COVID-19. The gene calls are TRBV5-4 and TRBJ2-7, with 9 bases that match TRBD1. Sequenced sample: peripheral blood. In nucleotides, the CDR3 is TGTGCCAGCAGCGAAAGGGACAGGGCCCGAGACGAGCAGTACTTC. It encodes CASSERDRARDEQYF.